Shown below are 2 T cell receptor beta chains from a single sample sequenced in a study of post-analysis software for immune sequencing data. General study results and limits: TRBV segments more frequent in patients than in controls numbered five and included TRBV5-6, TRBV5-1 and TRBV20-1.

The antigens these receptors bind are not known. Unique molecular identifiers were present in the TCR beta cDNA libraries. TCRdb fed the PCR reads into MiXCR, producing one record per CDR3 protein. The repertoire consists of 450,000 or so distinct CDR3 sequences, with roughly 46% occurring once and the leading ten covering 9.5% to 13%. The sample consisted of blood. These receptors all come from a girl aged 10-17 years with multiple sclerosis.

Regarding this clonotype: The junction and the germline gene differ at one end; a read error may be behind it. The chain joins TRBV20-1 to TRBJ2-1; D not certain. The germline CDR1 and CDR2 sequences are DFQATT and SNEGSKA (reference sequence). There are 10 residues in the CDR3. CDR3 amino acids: CSVSYNVQFF. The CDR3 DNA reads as TGCAGTGTCTCCTACAATGTGCAGTTCTTC.

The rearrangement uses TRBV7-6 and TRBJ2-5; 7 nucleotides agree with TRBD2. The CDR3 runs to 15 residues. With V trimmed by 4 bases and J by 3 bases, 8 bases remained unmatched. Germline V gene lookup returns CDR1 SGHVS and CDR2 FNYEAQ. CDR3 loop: CASSSPQGGKETQYF. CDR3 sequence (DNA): TGTGCCAGCAGCTCCCCCCAGGGAGGGAAAGAGACCCAGTACTTC.